These 20 T cell receptor beta chains share one sample of origin, sequenced in a study of blood T cell repertoires in COVID-19. TCRdb's copy holds only in-frame clones and misses some; the assay was immunoSEQ multiplex PCR. The table has around 130,000 clones, about 87% seen once. The sequenced material came from peripheral blood. All receptors derive from a man between 60 and 75 years old with active or convalescent COVID-19.

The V and J genes are TRBV7-6 and TRBJ2-3, with D tentatively TRBD2 (6 bases). V was cut by 5 bases and J by 0 bases, with 15 bases left in between. Germline V gives CDR1 SGHVS, CDR2 FNYEAQ. The CDR3 covers 16 residues. CDR3 in DNA: TGTGCCAGCAGCCCAAGTGGAGGGGCTAGCACAGATACGCAGTATTTT. It encodes CASSPSGGASTDTQYF.

This clone was detected once. J is TRBJ1-2 and V is TRBV28, with 8 bases fitting TRBD1. With 5 bases clipped from V and 0 bases from J, the junction kept 5 bases outside the gene matches. Germline V gives CDR1 MDHEN, CDR2 SYDVKM. The CDR3 contains 15 residues. Here the CDR3 reads CASSTGTGPNYGYTF. The CDR3, as DNA: TGTGCCAGCAGTACCGGGACAGGCCCTAACTATGGCTACACCTTC.

The V and J genes are TRBV14 and TRBJ2-3; TRBD2 matches 7 bases. J lost 13 bases, V lost 3 bases, and 13 bases had no gene match. Per germline, CDR1 SGHDN and CDR2 FVKESK. CDR3 length: 14 amino acids. CDR3 protein: CASSHPPTSAHEYF. CDR3 nucleotides: TGTGCCAGCAGCCACCCTCCCACTAGCGCCCACGAGTATTTT.

The chain has TRBV6-5 and TRBJ2-5; D unresolved. V dropped 6 bases and J dropped 1 base, with 12 bases sitting between them. CDR1 is MNHEY, CDR2 SVGAGI, per germline. The CDR3 contains 14 residues. DNA of the CDR3: TGTGCCAGCAGCACGACACGACGCCAAGAGACCCAGTACTTC. It is translated as CASSTTRRQETQYF.

Only one count was recorded for this clone. The CDR3 sequence: CASSLDRGSYTGELFF. In DNA, the CDR3 is TGTGCCAGCAGCTTAGATAGGGGCAGCTACACCGGGGAGCTGTTTTTT. The chain recombines TRBV7-2 with TRBJ2-2, with D maybe TRBD1 (5 bases). Germline assignment: CDR1 SGHTA and CDR2 FQGNSA. Trimming removed 1 base at V and 3 bases at J, with 12 bases between. The CDR3 length is 16 residues.

V and J are TRBV6-1 and TRBJ2-1; 8 bases agree with TRBD2. The germline V gene has CDR1 MNHNS and CDR2 SASEGT. Unmatched junction bases numbered 2, after V lost 3 bases and J lost 1 base. There are 15 residues in the CDR3. The CDR3, as DNA: TGTGCCAGCAGTGAGGCTAGCGGGTCCTACAATGAGCAGTTCTTC. Its translation: CASSEASGSYNEQFF.

The gene calls are TRBV28 and TRBJ2-1, with TRBD2 matching 8 bases. Germline lookup yields CDR1 MDHEN and CDR2 SYDVKM. CDR3 size: 16 residues. Losses at the gene ends were 5 bases for V and 10 bases for J; bases not matched to a gene: 16. The chain's CDR3 is CASSPPRREGHKEQFF. The CDR3 coding sequence is TGTGCCAGCAGTCCCCCCCGTCGGGAGGGCCATAAGGAGCAGTTCTTC. Using reference TRBV28 and TRBJ2-1 for the parts outside the CDR3, the full variable domain is DVKVTQSSRYLVKRTGEKVFLECVQDMDHENMFWYRQDPGLGLRLIYFSYDVKMKEKGDIPEGYSVSREKKERFSLILESASTNQTSMYLCASSPPRREGHKEQFFGPGTRLTVL.

The rearrangement joins TRBV7-9 to TRBJ1-2; D possibly corresponds to TRBD1 (6 bases). Trimming cost V 3 bases and J 6 bases, with 11 bases left between them. CDR1 and CDR2 from the germline V gene are SEHNR and FQNEAQ (reference sequence). CDR3 length equals 13 residues. The CDR3 is CASSFRQENGYTF. The CDR3 DNA follows: TGTGCCAGCAGCTTCAGACAGGAAAATGGCTACACCTTC.

The rearrangement joins TRBV24-1 to TRBJ2-7; a weak D match, TRBD2 (6 bases). Trimming pared 5 bases from V and 5 bases from J, leaving 12 bases between. This CDR3 is built from 13 residues. Germline loops: CDR1 KGHDR, CDR2 SFDVKD. The CDR3 sequence is CATSGGGFHEQYF. Written as DNA, the CDR3 is TGTGCCACCAGTGGAGGAGGGTTCCACGAGCAGTACTTC.

This sequence joins TRBV5-1 and TRBJ2-3, with TRBD1 identical over 9 bases. CDR1 SGHRS and CDR2 YFSETQ come from the germline V gene. This CDR3 has 15 residues. With 2 bases clipped from V and 3 bases from J, the junction kept 4 bases outside the gene matches. The CDR3 DNA reads TGCGCCAGCAGCTTCATAGGGACAGGGACAGATACGCAGTATTTT. Translation: CASSFIGTGTDTQYF.

This chain uses TRBV5-1 with TRBJ2-3, with 8 bases matching TRBD2. The J segment lost 0 bases and the V segment lost 4 bases, leaving 10 bases of the junction unmatched. This CDR3 comprises 17 residues. Germline V gene data show CDR1 as SGHRS and CDR2 as YFSETQ. CDR3 amino acids: CASSGGTSGLSTDTQYF. Here the CDR3 DNA reads TGCGCCAGCAGCGGCGGCACTAGCGGTCTGAGCACAGATACGCAGTATTTT.

V is TRBV7-9 and J is TRBJ2-7; 10 bases are shared with TRBD2. The CDR3 extends over 15 amino acids. With V trimmed by 1 base and J by 1 base, 1 base remained unmatched. Germline V CDR1 and CDR2: SEHNR, FQNEAQ (reference sequence). The CDR3: CASSLGSGRSYEQYF. The CDR3 nucleotides are TGTGCCAGCAGCTTAGGTAGCGGGAGGTCCTACGAGCAGTACTTC.

The V and J genes are TRBV19 and TRBJ1-1, with 8 bases fitting TRBD1. Germline V gene lookup returns CDR1 LNHDA and CDR2 SQIVND (reference sequence). The trim removed 3 bases at V and 1 base at J, leaving 4 bases unmatched. The CDR3 has 15 amino acids. This CDR3 reads CASSIPGTGNTEAFF. The CDR3, as DNA: TGTGCCAGTAGTATCCCCGGGACAGGGAACACTGAAGCTTTCTTT. The full variable domain, its missing parts supplied by reference TRBV19 and TRBJ1-1, is DGGITQSPKYLFRKEGQNVTLSCEQNLNHDAMYWYRQDPGQGLRLIYYSQIVNDFQKGDIAEGYSVSREKKESFPLTVTSAQKNPTAFYLCASSIPGTGNTEAFFGQGTRLTVV.

The chain uses TRBV18 and TRBJ2-5, with D maybe TRBD2 (6 bases). The germline V gene encodes CDR1 KGHSH and CDR2 LQKENI. The V end lost 0 bases, the J end lost 4 bases, and 12 bases lay between the germline ends. The CDR3 is 15 residues long. The CDR3 sequence is CASSPPQPRGETQYF. As DNA, the CDR3 is TGTGCCAGCTCACCACCACAGCCGCGGGGAGAGACCCAGTACTTC.

This chain links TRBV10-3 with TRBJ2-1; D remains unclear. V gave up 10 bases and J gave up 6 bases, with 19 bases separating them. CDR1 is ENHRY, CDR2 SYGVKD, per germline. There are 14 residues in the CDR3. CDR3 nucleotides: TGTGCCACCCGGTCCAGTTCATCGGGCAATGAGCAGTTCTTC. This codes for CATRSSSSGNEQFF.

V is TRBV7-8 and J is TRBJ1-5, with TRBD1 matching 7 bases. The CDR3 runs 15 residues. CDR1 SGHVS and CDR2 FQNEAQ come from the germline V gene. V shed 2 bases and J 2 bases; nucleotides not matched to a gene: 3. In DNA form, the CDR3 reads TGTGCCAGCAGCTTACAGGGGGAAGGCAATCAGCCCCAGCATTTT. It is translated as CASSLQGEGNQPQHF.

The chain links TRBV5-4 to TRBJ2-2, with D unresolved. CDR1 and CDR2 from the germline V gene are SGHNT and YYREEE (reference sequence). This CDR3 is 12 amino acids long. V gave up 3 bases and J gave up 5 bases, with 5 bases separating them. CDR3 sequence reads: CASSSTTGELFF. In DNA form, the CDR3 reads TGTGCCAGCAGCTCAACTACCGGGGAGCTGTTTTTT.

The gene calls are TRBV21-1 and TRBJ2-3; the table's D call of TRBD1 was not tested on the DNA. TRBV21-1 is a known pseudogene. This CDR3 has 18 residues. The CDR3 protein is CASSKRCWPPSSTDTQYF. The CDR3, as DNA: TGTGCCAGCAGCAAACGTTGTTGGCCTCCATCTAGCACAGATACGCAGTATTTT.

The chain links TRBV11-2 to TRBJ2-3; the match to TRBD2 covers 10 bases. The CDR3 spans 16 residues. CDR1 and CDR2 from the germline V gene are SGHAT and FQNNGV. After removal of 1 base from V and 5 bases from J, the junction contained 6 bases not matched to a gene. In nucleotides, the CDR3 is TGTGCCAGCAGCTTAGGGAGCGGGAGGGCCGGAGATACGCAGTATTTT. Its protein is CASSLGSGRAGDTQYF.

The chain uses TRBV6-1 and TRBJ2-1, with 9 bases aligning to TRBD1. CDR1 MNHNS and CDR2 SASEGT come from the germline V gene. CDR3 size: 18 residues. With 4 bases clipped from V and 4 bases from J, the junction kept 14 bases outside the gene matches. The CDR3 is CASSGPDLGQGSYNEQFF. Here the CDR3 DNA reads TGTGCCAGCAGTGGCCCCGACTTAGGACAGGGGTCTTACAATGAGCAGTTCTTC.